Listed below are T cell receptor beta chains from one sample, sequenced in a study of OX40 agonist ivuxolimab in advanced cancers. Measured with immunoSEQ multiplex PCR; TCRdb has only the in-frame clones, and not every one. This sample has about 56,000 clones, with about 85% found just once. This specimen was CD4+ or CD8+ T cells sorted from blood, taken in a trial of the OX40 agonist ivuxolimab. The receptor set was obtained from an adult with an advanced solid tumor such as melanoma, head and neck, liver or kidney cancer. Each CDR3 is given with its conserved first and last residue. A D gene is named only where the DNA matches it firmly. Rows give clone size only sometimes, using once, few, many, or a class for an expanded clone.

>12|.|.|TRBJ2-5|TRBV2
CASSYNVVTQYF
TGTGCCAGCAGTTATAACGTTGTAACCCAGTACTTC
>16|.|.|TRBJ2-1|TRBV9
CASSVAISYNYNEQFF
TGTGCCAGCAGCGTCGCGATTTCATATAATTACAATGAGCAGTTCTTC
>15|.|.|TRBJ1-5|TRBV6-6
CASSYQRPSNQPQHF
TGTGCCAGCAGTTATCAAAGACCTAGCAATCAGCCCCAGCATTTT
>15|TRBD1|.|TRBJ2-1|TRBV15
CATSKPGQGADEQFF
TGTGCCACCAGCAAACCGGGACAGGGCGCCGATGAGCAGTTCTTC
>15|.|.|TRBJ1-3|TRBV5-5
CASSLVMDSGNTIYF
TGTGCCAGCAGCTTGGTGATGGACAGTGGAAACACCATATATTTT
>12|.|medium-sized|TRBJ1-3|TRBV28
CASSFSGNTIYF
TGTGCCAGCAGTTTTTCAGGAAACACCATATATTTT
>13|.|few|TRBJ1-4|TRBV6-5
CASSYRANEKLFF
TGTGCCAGCAGCTACCGGGCTAATGAAAAACTGTTTTTT
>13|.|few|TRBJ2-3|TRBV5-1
CASSFDGTDTQYF
TGCGCCAGCAGCTTCGACGGGACGGATACGCAGTATTTT
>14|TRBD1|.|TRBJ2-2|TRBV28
CASSVDRPTGELFF
TGTGCCAGCAGTGTGGACAGGCCTACCGGGGAGCTGTTTTTT
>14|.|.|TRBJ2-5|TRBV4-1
CASSQDSLKETQYF
TGCGCCAGCAGCCAAGATTCACTAAAAGAGACCCAGTACTTC
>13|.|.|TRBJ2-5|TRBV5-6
CASSKLNQETQYF
TGTGCCAGCAGCAAACTCAACCAAGAGACCCAGTACTTC
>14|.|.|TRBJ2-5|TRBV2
CASNGRGYQETQYF
TGTGCCAGCAATGGGCGCGGGTACCAAGAGACCCAGTACTTC
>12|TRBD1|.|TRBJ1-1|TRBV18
CASSWDSTEAFF
TGTGCCAGCTCATGGGACAGCACTGAAGCTTTCTTT
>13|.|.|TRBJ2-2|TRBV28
CASLPPNTGELFF
TGTGCCAGCCTCCCACCGAACACCGGGGAGCTGTTTTTT
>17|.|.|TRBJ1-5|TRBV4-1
CASSQTRAGISNQPQHF
TGCGCCAGCAGCCAAACCAGGGCTGGCATTAGCAATCAGCCCCAGCATTTT
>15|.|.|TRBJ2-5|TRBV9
CASSVEGTQRETQYF
TGTGCCAGCAGCGTAGAAGGGACCCAGCGGGAGACCCAGTACTTC
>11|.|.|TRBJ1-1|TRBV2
CASVRNTEAFF
TGTGCCAGCGTACGGAACACTGAAGCTTTCTTT
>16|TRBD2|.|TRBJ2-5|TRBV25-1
CASNAAGTSGQETQYF
TGTGCCAGCAACGCCGCCGGGACTAGCGGACAAGAGACCCAGTACTTC
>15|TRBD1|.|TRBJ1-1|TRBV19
CASPPPGQLNTEAFF
TGTGCCAGCCCCCCCCCGGGACAGTTGAACACTGAAGCTTTCTTT
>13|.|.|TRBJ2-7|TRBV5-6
CASSLARTYEQYF
TGTGCCAGCAGCTTGGCCAGAACGTACGAGCAGTACTTC
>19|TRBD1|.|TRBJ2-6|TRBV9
CASSVVGRGSPNGANVLTF
TGTGCCAGCAGCGTAGTGGGCAGGGGGTCACCTAACGGGGCCAACGTCCTGACTTTC
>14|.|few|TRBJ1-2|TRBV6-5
CASSYRRGGYGYTF
TGTGCCAGCAGTTACCGGAGGGGGGGATATGGCTACACCTTC
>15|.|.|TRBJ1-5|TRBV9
CASSVGPGANQPQHF
TGTGCCAGCAGCGTCGGTCCAGGGGCTAATCAGCCCCAGCATTTT
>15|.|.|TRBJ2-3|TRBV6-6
CASSYSKPGADTQYF
TGTGCCAGCAGTTACTCGAAACCAGGTGCAGATACGCAGTATTTT
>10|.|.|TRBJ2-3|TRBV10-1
CARGTDTQYF
TGCGCCAGGGGCACAGATACGCAGTATTTT
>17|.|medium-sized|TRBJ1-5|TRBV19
CASSPLWGVMSNQPQHF
TGTGCCAGTAGTCCCTTATGGGGGGTGATGAGCAATCAGCCCCAGCATTTT
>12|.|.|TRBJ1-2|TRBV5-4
CATTGLNYGYTF
TGTGCCACAACGGGACTAAACTATGGCTACACCTTC
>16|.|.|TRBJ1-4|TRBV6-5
CASSLLSGATNEKLFF
TGTGCCAGCAGTTTATTGAGCGGTGCAACTAATGAAAAACTGTTTTTT